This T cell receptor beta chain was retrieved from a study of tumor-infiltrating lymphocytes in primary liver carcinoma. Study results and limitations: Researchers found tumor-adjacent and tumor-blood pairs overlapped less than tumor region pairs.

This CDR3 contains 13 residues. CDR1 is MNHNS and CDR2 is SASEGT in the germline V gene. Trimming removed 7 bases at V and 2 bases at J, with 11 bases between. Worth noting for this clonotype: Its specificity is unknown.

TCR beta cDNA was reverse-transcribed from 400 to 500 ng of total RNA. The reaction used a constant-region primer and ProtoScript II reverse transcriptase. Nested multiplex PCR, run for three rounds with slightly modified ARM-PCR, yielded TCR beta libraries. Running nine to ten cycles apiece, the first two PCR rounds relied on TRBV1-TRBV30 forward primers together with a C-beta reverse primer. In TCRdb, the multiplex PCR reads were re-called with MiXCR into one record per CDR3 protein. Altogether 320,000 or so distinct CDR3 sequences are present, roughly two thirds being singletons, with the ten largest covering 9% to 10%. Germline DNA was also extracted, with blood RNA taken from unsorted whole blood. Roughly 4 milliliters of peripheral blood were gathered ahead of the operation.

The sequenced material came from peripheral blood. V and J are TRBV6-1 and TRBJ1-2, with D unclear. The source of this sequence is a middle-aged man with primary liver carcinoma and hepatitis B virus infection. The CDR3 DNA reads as TGTGCCAGCACCCGGACCGAGAACTATGGCTACACCTTC. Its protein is CASTRTENYGYTF.